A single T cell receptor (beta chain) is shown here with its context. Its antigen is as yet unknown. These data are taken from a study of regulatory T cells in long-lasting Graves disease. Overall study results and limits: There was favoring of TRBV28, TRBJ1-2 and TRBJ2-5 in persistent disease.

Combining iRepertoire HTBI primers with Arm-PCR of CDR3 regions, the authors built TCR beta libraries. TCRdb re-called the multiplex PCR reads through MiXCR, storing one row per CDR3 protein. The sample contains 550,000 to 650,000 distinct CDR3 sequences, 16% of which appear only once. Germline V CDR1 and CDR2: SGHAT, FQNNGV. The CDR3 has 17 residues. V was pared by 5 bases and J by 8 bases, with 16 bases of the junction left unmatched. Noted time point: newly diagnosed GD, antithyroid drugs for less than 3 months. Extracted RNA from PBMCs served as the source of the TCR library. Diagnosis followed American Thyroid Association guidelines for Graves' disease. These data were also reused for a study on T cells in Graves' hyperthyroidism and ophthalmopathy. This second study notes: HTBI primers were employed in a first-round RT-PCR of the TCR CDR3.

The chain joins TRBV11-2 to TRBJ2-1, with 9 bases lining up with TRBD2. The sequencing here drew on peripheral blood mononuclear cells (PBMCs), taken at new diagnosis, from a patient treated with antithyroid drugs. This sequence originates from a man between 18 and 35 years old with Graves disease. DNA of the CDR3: TGTGCCAGCAGCCGAACTACTGGGACTAGCCCCCGGGATGAGCAGTTCTTC. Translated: CASSRTTGTSPRDEQFF.